This T cell receptor (beta chain) came from a study of blood T cell repertoires in COVID-19. Original analysis: Estimates of nucleated cell counts were drawn from the amplification of reference gene primers. Clones were sequenced by immunoSEQ multiplex PCR, and TCRdb holds only the in-frame ones, with some missing. V and J calls and clone size are given by that table; D and trimming were obtained from the DNA. The sample records about 220,000 clones, around 82% being singletons. The CDR3 loop spans 15 amino acids. Germline trimming cut 4 bases from V and 5 bases from J; bases unmatched to any gene: 7. Germline V gene sequence: CDR1 SGHTA, CDR2 FQGNSA.

The specimen was peripheral blood. This TCR was recovered from a woman aged 55-69 years with acute or convalescent COVID-19. The genes are TRBV7-2 and TRBJ2-3, with 9 bases that match TRBD1. The CDR3 is CASSSGQGHRDTQYF. Written as DNA, the CDR3 is TGTGCCAGCAGCTCGGGACAGGGACACAGAGATACGCAGTATTTT.